This T cell receptor beta chain was recovered during a study of a mutant IDH1 vaccine in newly diagnosed glioma. Study at large: Following radiotherapy alone, or alongside temozolomide cycles, vaccination was started after an interval of 4-6 weeks. Previous treatment comprised radiotherapy, temozolomide, or both, mostly both.

CDR1 is SGHTA and CDR2 is FQGNSA in the germline V gene. The length of the CDR3 is 13 residues. V was cut by 1 base and J by 3 bases, with 4 bases left in between. Regarding this clone: The antigen remains unidentified. Additional DNA sequences in this sample encode the identical CDR3.

The method was immunoSEQ multiplex PCR; TCRdb's version includes in-frame clones alone and lacks a portion of them. Among 50,000 to 60,000 clones listed, roughly 78% were seen once. Time point in this sample: week 5, during vaccination. Doses of 300 ug of mutant IDH1 20-mer peptide were given with topical imiquimod. This TCR derives from a man aged 45-65 years with glioma. The chain combines TRBV7-2 with TRBJ1-5; D call uncertain. The specimen was PBMCs, collected from a glioma patient whose treatment included an IDH1 peptide vaccine. For the CDR3, the DNA is TGTGCCAGCAGCTTAGGGCTCAATCAGCCCCAGCATTTT. Amino acids: CASSLGLNQPQHF.